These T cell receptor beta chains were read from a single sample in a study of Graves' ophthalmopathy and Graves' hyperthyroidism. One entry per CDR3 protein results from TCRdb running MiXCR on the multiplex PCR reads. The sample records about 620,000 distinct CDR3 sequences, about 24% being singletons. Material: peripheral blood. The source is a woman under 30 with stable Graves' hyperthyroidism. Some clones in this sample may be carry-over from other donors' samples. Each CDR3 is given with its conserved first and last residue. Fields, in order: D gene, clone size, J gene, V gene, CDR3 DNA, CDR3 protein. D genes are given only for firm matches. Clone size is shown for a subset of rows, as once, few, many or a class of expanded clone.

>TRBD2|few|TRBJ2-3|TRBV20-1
TGCAGTGCTAGAGATTGGGGCGGGGGATACGCAGATACGCAGTATTTT
CSARDWGGGYADTQYF
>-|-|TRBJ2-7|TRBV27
TGTGCCAGCAGTTTATCTTCAGGGGCGCGAGTCTACGAGCAGTACTTC
CASSLSSGARVYEQYF
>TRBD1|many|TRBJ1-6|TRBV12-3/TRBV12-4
TGTGCCAGCAGTCCTTACAGGGGGTGGAATTCACCCCTCCACTTT
CASSPYRGWNSPLHF
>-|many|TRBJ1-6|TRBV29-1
TGCAGCGTTGAAGTCAACAGCAATTCACCCCTCCACTTT
CSVEVNSNSPLHF
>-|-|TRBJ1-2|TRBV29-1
TGCAGCTTGTGGGCGGACTATGGCTACACCTTC
CSLWADYGYTF
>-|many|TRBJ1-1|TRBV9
TGTGCCAGCAGCGTACAGACAGGGAACACTGAAGCTTTCTTT
CASSVQTGNTEAFF
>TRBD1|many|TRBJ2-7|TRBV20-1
TGCAGTACTACAGGGGACCTCTCCTACGAGCAGTACTTC
CSTTGDLSYEQYF
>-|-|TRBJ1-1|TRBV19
TGTGCCAGTAGCGGAAGGGGACCGACGGAAACTGAAGCTTTCTTT
CASSGRGPTETEAFF
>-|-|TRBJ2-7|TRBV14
TGTGCCAGCAGCCAAGTCTCCGGGGGTTCCTACGAGCAGTACTTC
CASSQVSGGSYEQYF
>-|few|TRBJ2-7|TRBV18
TGTGCCAGCTCCCCCCGTGGGACATTAGTTAATTACGAGCAGTACTTC
CASSPRGTLVNYEQYF
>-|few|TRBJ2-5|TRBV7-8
TGTGCCAGCAGTCCTCGACAGGACCAAGAGACCCAGTACTTC
CASSPRQDQETQYF
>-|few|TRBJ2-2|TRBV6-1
TGTGCCAGCAGTGATGGGGCACTTAAGCTGTTTTTT
CASSDGALKLFF
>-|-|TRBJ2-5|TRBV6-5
TGTGCCAGCAGTTACGGGGGAGCGGGTAGGGAGACCCAGTACTTC
CASSYGGAGRETQYF
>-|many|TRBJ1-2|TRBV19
TGTGCCAGTAGTATAGCTTCCAGGGCGAACTATGGCTACACCTTC
CASSIASRANYGYTF
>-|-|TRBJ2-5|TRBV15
TGTGCCACCTCAGAGTCGAGCGTGGAGACCCAGTACTTC
CATSESSVETQYF
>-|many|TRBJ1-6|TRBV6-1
TGTGCCAGCAGTACCCGGGGGCCCTATAATTCACCCCTCCACTTT
CASSTRGPYNSPLHF
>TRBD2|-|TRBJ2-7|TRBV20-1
TGCAGTGCGAGTACGGGGGGTCGGAGCTACGAGCAGTACTTC
CSASTGGRSYEQYF
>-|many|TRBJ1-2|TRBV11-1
TGTGCCAGCAGCGACCAGGGAGCTCCTGGAACCTATGGCTACACCTTC
CASSDQGAPGTYGYTF
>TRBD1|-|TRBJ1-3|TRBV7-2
TGTGCCAGCAGAATTACAGGGGGCGCGGGAAACACCATATATTTT
CASRITGGAGNTIYF
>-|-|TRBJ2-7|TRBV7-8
TGTGCCAGCAGCCACTCCCGTTACGAGCAGTACTTC
CASSHSRYEQYF
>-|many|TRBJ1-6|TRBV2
TGTGCCAGCAATGCAGAAAGTTCACCCCTCCACTTT
CASNAESSPLHF
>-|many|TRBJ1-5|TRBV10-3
TGTGCCATCAGTGAGGGGGGGTTGAATTCGCCCCAGCATTTT
CAISEGGLNSPQHF
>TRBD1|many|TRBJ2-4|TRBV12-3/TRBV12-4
TGTGCCAGCAGAATCGGACAGGGAGTTATTCAGTACTTC
CASRIGQGVIQYF
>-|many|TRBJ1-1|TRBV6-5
TGTGCCAGCAGGCTTGGTATGAACACTGAAGCTTTCTTT
CASRLGMNTEAFF
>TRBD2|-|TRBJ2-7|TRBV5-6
TGTGCCAGCAGCCCCCTCGGGGGGGGGACGGGGCGCGGGGAGCAGTACTTC
CASSPLGGGTGRGEQYF
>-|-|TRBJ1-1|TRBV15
TGTGCCACCAGCAGGGACACAGGGAGCACTGAAGCTTTCTTT
CATSRDTGSTEAFF
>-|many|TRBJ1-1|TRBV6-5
TGTGCCAGCAGTTACTCCGACAAAAACACTGAAGCTTTCTTT
CASSYSDKNTEAFF
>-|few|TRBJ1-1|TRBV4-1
TGCGCCAGCAGCCAGCCCTTATTGCCAGCCCAATTCATGAACACTGAAGCTTTCTTT
CASSQPLLPAQFMNTEAFF
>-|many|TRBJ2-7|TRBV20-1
TGCAGTGCTCCAGTCCGGAGCGGATCCTACGAGCAGTACTTC
CSAPVRSGSYEQYF
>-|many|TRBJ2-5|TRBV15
TGTGCCACCAGCAGGGGGGGAGGAAAAGAGACCCAGTACTTC
CATSRGGGKETQYF
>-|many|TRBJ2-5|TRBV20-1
TGCAGTGCTAGGTTCCAGGGGTCAGAGACCCAGTACTTC
CSARFQGSETQYF
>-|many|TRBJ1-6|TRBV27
TGTGCCAGCATCTTCACCGACAGCTATAATTCACCCCTCCACTTT
CASIFTDSYNSPLHF
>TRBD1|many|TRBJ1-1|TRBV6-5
TGTGCCAGCAGTAGGGAACAGGGGAGGGCTTTCTTT
CASSREQGRAFF
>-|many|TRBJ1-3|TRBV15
TGTGCCACCAGCAGATACCCCGCGACTGGAAACACCATATATTTT
CATSRYPATGNTIYF
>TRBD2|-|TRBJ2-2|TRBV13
TGTGCCAGCAGCTCAGATAGCGGGAGTTGGACCGGGGAGCTGTTTTTT
CASSSDSGSWTGELFF
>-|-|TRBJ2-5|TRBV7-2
TGTGCCAGCAGCTTATTTCAGGGGACGGAGACCCAGTACTTC
CASSLFQGTETQYF
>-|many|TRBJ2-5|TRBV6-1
TGTGCCAGCAGTGAGATGTGGGGTCAAGAGACCCAGTACTTC
CASSEMWGQETQYF
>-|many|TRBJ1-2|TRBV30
TGTGCCTGGAGCCGCGCCGGGTCCCTCCGGGGCTATGGCTACACCTTC
CAWSRAGSLRGYGYTF
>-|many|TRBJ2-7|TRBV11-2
TGTGCCAGCGGAGAAACGGGCCTGTCCTACGAGCAGTACTTC
CASGETGLSYEQYF
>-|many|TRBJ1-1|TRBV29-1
TGCAGCGTTGCACAGGCGGCAATGAACACTGAAGCTTTCTTT
CSVAQAAMNTEAFF
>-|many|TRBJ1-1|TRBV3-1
TGTGCCAGCAGCCAAGTGGGCCAGATGAACACTGAAGCTTTCTTT
CASSQVGQMNTEAFF
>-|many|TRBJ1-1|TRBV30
TGTGCCTGGAGTGTAACGGCCCCGAACACTGAAGCTTTCTTT
CAWSVTAPNTEAFF
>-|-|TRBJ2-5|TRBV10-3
TGTGCCACCAAACTAGTCGGCCAAGAGACCCAGTACTTC
CATKLVGQETQYF